This TCR beta chain was documented in a study of T cell responses to AZD1222 COVID-19 vaccine. With regard to this clone: The antigen remains undetermined.

Assay used: immunoSEQ multiplex PCR; TCRdb lists only in-frame clones, some missing. This table has fewer than 85,000 clones, roughly 89% appearing once. Trimming took off 5 bases at V and 3 bases at J, with 10 bases between the two ends. This CDR3 has 12 amino acids. Germline V gene data show CDR1 as GTSNPN and CDR2 as SVGIG (reference sequence). General study findings and limits: Most donors were white British and more were female, and clonal diversity was possibly underestimated. Two AZD1222 doses significantly raised spike-specific TCR breadth and depth over controls.

Source: peripheral blood, taken 28 days after the second AZD1222 dose. The clonotype was recovered from an adult who received the AZD1222 COVID-19 vaccine. This sequence joins TRBV30 and TRBJ1-2; no definite D call. CDR3 bases: TGTGCCTGGCTCGGGAGGGACTATGGCTACACCTTC. Residues: CAWLGRDYGYTF. The full variable domain, rest sourced from reference TRBV30 and TRBJ1-2, is SQTIHQWPATLVQPVGSPLSLECTVEGTSNPNLYWYRQAAGRGLQLLFYSVGIGQISSEVPQNLSASRPQDRQFILSSKKLLLSDSGFYLCAWLGRDYGYTFGSGTRLTVV.